This TCR beta chain originates from a study of blood T cell repertoires in COVID-19. Study-level background: From T cells, B-cell-depleted T cells, or PBMCs came the material, which was cDNA or gDNA.

V lost 1 base and J lost 4, with 14 bases in between. The CDR3 contains 15 residues. Germline assignment: CDR1 SGHDN and CDR2 FVKESK. Sequencing used immunoSEQ multiplex PCR; TCRdb keeps in-frame clones, though not all of them. The sample contains about 160,000 clones, around 82% of which appear only once. Enrolled during active infection, Seattle patients were then followed longitudinally. In this sample, this clone turned up a few times. This receptor was identified in a woman between 40 and 50 years old with COVID-19, enrolled during active disease. The chain uses TRBV14 and TRBJ2-7; maybe TRBD1 (5 bases). The specimen sequenced was peripheral blood. This chain's CDR3 is CASSQVRDRAYEQYV. The CDR3 region has the DNA TGTGCCAGCAGCCAAGTAAGAGACAGAGCTTACGAGCAGTACGTC.